This TCR beta chain derives from a study of OX40 agonist ivuxolimab in advanced cancers. In the study overall: Each patient was given ivuxolimab into a vein every 2 weeks, at 0.01 to 10 mg/kg. Study conclusions and caveats: Among T cells, CD8+ cells averaged more expanded clones than CD4+ cells.

The sample holds one count of this clone. Its cognate antigen is unknown. This table comes from immunoSEQ multiplex PCR, and its TCRdb copy is limited to in-frame clones, with some not included. The profile shows almost 80,000 clones, roughly 84% of them singletons. This CDR3 region has 12 residues. Trimming took off 6 bases at V and 7 bases at J, with 10 bases between the two ends. Germline V gene data show CDR1 as MNHNS and CDR2 as SASEGT. Autoimmune disease history or systemic immunosuppression barred patients. The sequenced sample was CD4+ or CD8+ T cells sorted from blood, obtained in a trial of the OX40 agonist ivuxolimab. The chain couples TRBV6-1 to TRBJ1-5, with D perhaps matching TRBD1 (5 bases). This sequence originates from an adult with an advanced solid tumor such as melanoma, head and neck, liver or kidney cancer. The DNA of the CDR3 is TGTGCCAGCAGCCCCGGGGGACAGCCCCAGCATTTT. Its translation: CASSPGGQPQHF.